This T cell receptor (beta chain) comes out of a study of CD8 T cells in Susac syndrome. About the research overall: Blood was drawn from Susac syndrome patients while they were therapy-naive, on corticosteroids, or on intravenous immunoglobulin alone.

The germline gives CDR1 SGHRS, CDR2 YFSETQ. This CDR3 is 14 amino acids long. V lost 0 bases and J 6 bases, leaving 10 bases between the germline ends. Random hexamers were used to reverse transcribe an amount of roughly 0.45 to 1 ug RNA. TCRdb used MiXCR to reprocess the immunoSEQ multiplex PCR reads, holding one entry per CDR3 protein. The table lists about 80,000 distinct CDR3 sequences, 90% to 95% of them singletons. The V and J genes are TRBV5-1 and TRBJ2-1, with D possibly TRBD2 on 5 matching bases. This TCR derives from a human donor with Susac syndrome. Material for sequencing was CD4+ T cells from PBMCs. The CDR3 DNA reads TGCGCCAGCAGCTTGGCATTAAGCGGCAATGAGCAGTTCTTC. Translated, it gives CASSLALSGNEQFF.